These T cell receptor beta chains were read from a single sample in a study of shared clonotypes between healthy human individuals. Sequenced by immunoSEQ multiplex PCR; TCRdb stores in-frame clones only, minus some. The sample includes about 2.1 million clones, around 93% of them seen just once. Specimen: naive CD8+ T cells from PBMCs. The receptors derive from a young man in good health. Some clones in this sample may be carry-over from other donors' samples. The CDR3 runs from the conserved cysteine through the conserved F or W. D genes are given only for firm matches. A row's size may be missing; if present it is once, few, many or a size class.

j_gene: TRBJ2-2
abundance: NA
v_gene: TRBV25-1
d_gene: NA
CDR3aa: CASSESGLTGELFF
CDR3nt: TGTGCCAGCAGTGAATCGGGCCTTACCGGGGAGCTGTTTTTT

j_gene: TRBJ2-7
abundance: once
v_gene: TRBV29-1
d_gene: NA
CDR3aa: CSGRDGGSYEQYF
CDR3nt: TGCAGCGGCAGAGATGGGGGATCCTACGAGCAGTACTTC

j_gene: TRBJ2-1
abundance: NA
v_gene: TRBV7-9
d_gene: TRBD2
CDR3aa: CASSILAGGPYNEQFF
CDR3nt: TGTGCCAGCAGCATACTCGCGGGAGGCCCCTACAATGAGCAGTTCTTC

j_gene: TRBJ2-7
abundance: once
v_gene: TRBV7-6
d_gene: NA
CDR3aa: CASSLRTDSYEQYF
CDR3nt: TGTGCCAGCAGCTTAAGGACGGACTCCTACGAGCAGTACTTC

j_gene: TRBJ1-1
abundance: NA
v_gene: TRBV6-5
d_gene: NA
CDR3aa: CASSYSSRGDTEAFF
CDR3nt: TGTGCCAGCAGTTACTCGTCCAGGGGAGACACTGAAGCTTTCTTT

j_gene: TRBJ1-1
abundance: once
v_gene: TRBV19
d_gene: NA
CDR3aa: CASSVNPGEGNTEAFF
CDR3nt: TGTGCCAGTAGTGTCAACCCCGGGGAGGGTAACACTGAAGCTTTCTTT

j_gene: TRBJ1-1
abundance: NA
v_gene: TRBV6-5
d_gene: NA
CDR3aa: CASSYSVGTGNTEAFF
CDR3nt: TGTGCCAGCAGTTATTCCGTCGGGACCGGGAACACTGAAGCTTTCTTT

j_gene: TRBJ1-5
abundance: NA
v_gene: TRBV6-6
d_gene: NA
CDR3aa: CASSSYRGSSNQPQHF
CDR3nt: TGTGCCAGCAGTTCGTACAGAGGAAGTAGCAATCAGCCCCAGCATTTT

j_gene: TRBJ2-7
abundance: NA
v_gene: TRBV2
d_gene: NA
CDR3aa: CASSGSLGTYEQYF
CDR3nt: TGTGCCAGCAGTGGGAGCTTGGGAACCTACGAGCAGTACTTC

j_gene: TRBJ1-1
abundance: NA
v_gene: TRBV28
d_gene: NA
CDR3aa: CASSIFSGVDPEAFF
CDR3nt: TGTGCCAGCAGTATATTTTCTGGGGTGGATCCTGAAGCTTTCTTT

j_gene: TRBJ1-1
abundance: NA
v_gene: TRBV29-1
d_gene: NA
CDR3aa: CSVEDPIEAFF
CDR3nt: TGCAGCGTTGAGGACCCTATTGAAGCTTTCTTT

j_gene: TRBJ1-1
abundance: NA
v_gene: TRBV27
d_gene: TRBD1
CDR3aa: CASSFVFGTANTETFF
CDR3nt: TGTGCCAGCAGTTTCGTCTTTGGGACAGCTAACACTGAAACTTTCTTT

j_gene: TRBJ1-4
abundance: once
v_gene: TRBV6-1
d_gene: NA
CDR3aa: CASSEWVFDEKLFF
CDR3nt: TGTGCCAGCAGTGAGTGGGTGTTCGATGAAAAACTGTTTTTT

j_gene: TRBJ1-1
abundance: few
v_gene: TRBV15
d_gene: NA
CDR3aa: CATSRGGTGTLSFF
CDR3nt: TGTGCCACCAGCAGAGGGGGGACGGGAACACTGAGTTTCTTT

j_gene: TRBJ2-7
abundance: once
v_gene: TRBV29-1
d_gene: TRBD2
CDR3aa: CSVEGREGYEQYF
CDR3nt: TGCAGCGTTGAGGGGCGGGAGGGGTACGAGCAGTACTTC

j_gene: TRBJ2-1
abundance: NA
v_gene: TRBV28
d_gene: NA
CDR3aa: CASRTGTRNNEQFF
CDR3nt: TGTGCCAGCAGAACCGGGACACGGAACAATGAGCAGTTCTTC

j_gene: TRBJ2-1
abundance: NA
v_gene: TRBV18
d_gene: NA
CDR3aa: CASSSAGRDGYNEQFF
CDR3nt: TGTGCCAGCTCGTCGGCGGGCAGGGACGGGTACAATGAGCAGTTCTTC

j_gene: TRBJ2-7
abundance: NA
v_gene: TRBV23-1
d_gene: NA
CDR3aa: CASSLIMLAEPSYEQYF
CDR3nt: TGCGCCAGCAGTCTTATTATGTTGGCCGAGCCATCCTACGAGCAGTACTTC

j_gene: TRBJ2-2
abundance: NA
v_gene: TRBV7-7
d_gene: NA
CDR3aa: CASSGSMNTGELFF
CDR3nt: TGTGCCAGCTCGGGGAGTATGAACACCGGGGAGCTGTTTTTT

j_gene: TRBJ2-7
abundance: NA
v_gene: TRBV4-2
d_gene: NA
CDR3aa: CASSQDPTDRYEQYF
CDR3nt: TGTGCCAGCAGCCAAGATCCGACCGACCGCTACGAGCAGTACTTC

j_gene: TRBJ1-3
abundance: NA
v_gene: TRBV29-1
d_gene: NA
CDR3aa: CSVFGLSGNTIYF
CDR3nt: TGCAGCGTTTTCGGCCTCTCTGGAAACACCATATATTTT

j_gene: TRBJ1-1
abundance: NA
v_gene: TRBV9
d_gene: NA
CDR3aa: CASSTTGGEAFF
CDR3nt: TGTGCCAGCAGCACAACAGGTGGGGAAGCTTTCTTT

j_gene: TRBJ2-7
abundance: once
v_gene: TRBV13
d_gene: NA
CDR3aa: CASGAANEQYF
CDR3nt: TGTGCCAGCGGGGCGGCGAACGAGCAGTACTTC

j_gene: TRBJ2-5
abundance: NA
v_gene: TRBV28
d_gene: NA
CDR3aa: CASTLGSDQETQYF
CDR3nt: TGTGCCAGCACCTTAGGTTCGGACCAAGAGACCCAGTACTTC

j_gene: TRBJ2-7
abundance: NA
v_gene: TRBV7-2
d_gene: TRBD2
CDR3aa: CASSFLAGAGEQYF
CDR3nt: TGTGCCAGCAGCTTTCTAGCGGGAGCGGGAGAGCAGTACTTC

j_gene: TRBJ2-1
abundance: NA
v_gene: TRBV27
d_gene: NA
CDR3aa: CASSPRRWDEQFF
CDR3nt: TGTGCCAGCAGTCCGAGGAGGTGGGATGAGCAGTTCTTC

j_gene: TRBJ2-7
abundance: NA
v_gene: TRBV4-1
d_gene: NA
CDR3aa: CASSHSGPSSPYEQYF
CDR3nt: TGCGCCAGCAGCCATTCCGGGCCCTCAAGTCCCTACGAGCAGTACTTC

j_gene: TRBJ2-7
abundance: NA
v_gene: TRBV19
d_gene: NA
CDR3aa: CASSALTGRHSYEQYF
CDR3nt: TGTGCCAGTAGTGCCCTGACAGGGAGGCACTCCTACGAGCAGTACTTC

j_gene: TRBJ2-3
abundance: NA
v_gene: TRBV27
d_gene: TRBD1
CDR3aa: CASSSITGADTQYF
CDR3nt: TGTGCCAGCAGTTCAATTACAGGGGCAGATACGCAGTATTTT

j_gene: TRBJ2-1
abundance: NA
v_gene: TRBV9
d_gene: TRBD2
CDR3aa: CASSVAGGPYNEQFF
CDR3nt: TGTGCCAGCAGCGTAGCGGGAGGGCCGTACAATGAGCAGTTCTTC

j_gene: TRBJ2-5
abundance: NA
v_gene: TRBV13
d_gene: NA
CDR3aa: CASSPGFPETQYF
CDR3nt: TGTGCCAGCAGCCCAGGGTTCCCAGAGACCCAGTACTTC

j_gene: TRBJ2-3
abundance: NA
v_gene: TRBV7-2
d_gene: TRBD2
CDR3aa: CASSLKLLAARTRADTQYF
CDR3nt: TGTGCCAGCAGCTTAAAGTTGCTAGCGGCTAGAACCCGAGCAGATACGCAGTATTTT

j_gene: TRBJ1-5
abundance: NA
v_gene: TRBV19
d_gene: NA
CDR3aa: CASRPRLGVNQPQHF
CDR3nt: TGTGCCAGTAGACCGCGCTTGGGGGTCAATCAGCCCCAGCATTTT

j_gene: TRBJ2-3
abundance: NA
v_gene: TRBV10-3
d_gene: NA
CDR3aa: CAIRTGTSTDTQYF
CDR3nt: TGTGCCATCAGGACAGGGACTAGCACAGATACGCAGTATTTT

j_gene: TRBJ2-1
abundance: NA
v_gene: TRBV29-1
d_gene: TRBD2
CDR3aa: CSVEDPGTSGPNNEQFF
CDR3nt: TGCAGCGTTGAAGACCCGGGAACTAGCGGGCCGAACAATGAGCAGTTCTTC

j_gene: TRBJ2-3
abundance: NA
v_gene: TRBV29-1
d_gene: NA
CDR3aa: CSALSESTQYF
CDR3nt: TGCAGCGCCCTTAGCGAGAGTACGCAGTATTTT